These T cell receptor beta chains were read from a single sample in a study of neurological immune-mediated disorders. MiXCR, applied by TCRdb to the 5' RACE reads, yields one record per CDR3 protein. The sample carries approximately 51,000 distinct CDR3 sequences, about 3.7% recorded once. Specimen: PBMCs. Source of these receptors: a man aged 40-49 years with multiple sclerosis. Both conserved end residues are part of each CDR3. Each record gives: J gene, clone size, CDR3 length, V gene, D gene, CDR3 protein, CDR3 DNA. A D gene is named only where the DNA matches it firmly. The size entry is marked missing in some rows and otherwise reads once, few, many or a size class.

J gene: TRBJ2-3
clone size: NA
CDR3 length: 14
V gene: TRBV4-2
D gene: NA
CDR3 protein: CASSQGGQTDTQYF
CDR3 DNA: TGTGCCAGCAGCCAAGGAGGTCAGACAGATACGCAGTATTTT

J gene: TRBJ2-1
clone size: NA
CDR3 length: 16
V gene: TRBV6-2/TRBV6-3
D gene: TRBD2
CDR3 protein: CASMTRGAGGPHEQFF
CDR3 DNA: TGTGCCAGCATGACGCGGGGAGCGGGGGGGCCCCATGAGCAGTTCTTC

J gene: TRBJ2-7
clone size: many
CDR3 length: 12
V gene: TRBV7-9
D gene: TRBD2
CDR3 protein: CASSSGGLQQYF
CDR3 DNA: TGTGCCAGCAGCTCGGGGGGGTTACAGCAGTACTTC

J gene: TRBJ2-1
clone size: many
CDR3 length: 15
V gene: TRBV7-2
D gene: TRBD2
CDR3 protein: CASSRTSENYNEQFF
CDR3 DNA: TGTGCCAGCAGCCGGACTAGCGAGAACTACAATGAGCAGTTCTTC

J gene: TRBJ1-4
clone size: NA
CDR3 length: 12
V gene: TRBV10-2
D gene: NA
CDR3 protein: CASSVWGEKLFF
CDR3 DNA: TGCGCCAGCAGTGTATGGGGGGAAAAACTGTTTTTT

J gene: TRBJ1-2
clone size: many
CDR3 length: 14
V gene: TRBV12-3/TRBV12-4
D gene: TRBD1
CDR3 protein: CASSLLGQNYGYTF
CDR3 DNA: TGTGCCAGCAGTTTACTGGGACAGAACTATGGCTACACCTTC

J gene: TRBJ2-3
clone size: many
CDR3 length: 13
V gene: TRBV7-2
D gene: NA
CDR3 protein: CASSSGQSMTQYF
CDR3 DNA: TGTGCCAGCAGCTCTGGACAGTCAATGACGCAGTATTTT

J gene: TRBJ1-1
clone size: many
CDR3 length: 16
V gene: TRBV3-1
D gene: NA
CDR3 protein: CASSQDVGPPNTEAFF
CDR3 DNA: TGTGCCAGCAGCCAAGATGTAGGCCCTCCGAACACTGAAGCTTTCTTT

J gene: TRBJ1-4
clone size: many
CDR3 length: 14
V gene: TRBV7-9
D gene: TRBD1
CDR3 protein: CASSLGTGAEKLFF
CDR3 DNA: TGTGCCAGCAGCCTAGGGACAGGAGCCGAAAAACTGTTTTTT

J gene: TRBJ2-7
clone size: many
CDR3 length: 16
V gene: TRBV6-1
D gene: TRBD2
CDR3 protein: CASSRKVAGVPYEQYF
CDR3 DNA: TGTGCCAGCAGCCGAAAGGTGGCGGGAGTGCCCTACGAGCAGTACTTC

J gene: TRBJ1-3
clone size: many
CDR3 length: 14
V gene: TRBV7-9
D gene: NA
CDR3 protein: CASSLGQIGNTIYF
CDR3 DNA: TGTGCCAGCAGCCTCGGACAGATTGGAAACACCATATATTTT

J gene: TRBJ2-7
clone size: many
CDR3 length: 15
V gene: TRBV15
D gene: NA
CDR3 protein: CATSRDLRVAYEQYF
CDR3 DNA: TGTGCCACCAGCAGAGATTTAAGGGTTGCCTACGAGCAGTACTTC

J gene: TRBJ2-3
clone size: many
CDR3 length: 18
V gene: TRBV9
D gene: NA
CDR3 protein: CASSVTQSGTFLTDTQYF
CDR3 DNA: TGTGCCAGCAGCGTAACCCAGTCCGGGACTTTTCTCACAGATACGCAGTATTTT

J gene: TRBJ2-7
clone size: NA
CDR3 length: 15
V gene: TRBV7-3
D gene: NA
CDR3 protein: CASSLFGLGTYEQYF
CDR3 DNA: TGTGCCAGCAGCTTGTTCGGACTTGGGACCTACGAGCAGTACTTC

J gene: TRBJ1-6
clone size: many
CDR3 length: 15
V gene: TRBV9
D gene: NA
CDR3 protein: CASSVDPGVNSPLHF
CDR3 DNA: TGTGCCAGCAGCGTAGACCCAGGGGTTAATTCACCCCTCCACTTT

J gene: TRBJ1-2
clone size: many
CDR3 length: 15
V gene: TRBV20-1
D gene: TRBD1
CDR3 protein: CSNSSPGQGVYGYTF
CDR3 DNA: TGCAGTAATTCCTCTCCGGGACAGGGTGTCTATGGCTACACCTTC

J gene: TRBJ2-2
clone size: many
CDR3 length: 13
V gene: TRBV7-2
D gene: TRBD2
CDR3 protein: CASSRTSSGELFF
CDR3 DNA: TGTGCCAGCAGCCGGACTAGCTCCGGGGAGCTGTTTTTT

J gene: TRBJ1-2
clone size: many
CDR3 length: 14
V gene: TRBV5-1
D gene: TRBD1
CDR3 protein: CASSLGQGNYGYTF
CDR3 DNA: TGCGCCAGCAGCTTGGGACAGGGGAACTATGGCTACACCTTC

J gene: TRBJ2-1
clone size: NA
CDR3 length: 14
V gene: TRBV6-5
D gene: NA
CDR3 protein: CASSWARGHNEQFF
CDR3 DNA: TGTGCCAGCAGTTGGGCGAGGGGACACAATGAGCAGTTCTTC

J gene: TRBJ2-7
clone size: many
CDR3 length: 11
V gene: TRBV27
D gene: NA
CDR3 protein: CASSHLHEQYF
CDR3 DNA: TGTGCCAGCAGCCACTTACACGAGCAGTACTTC

J gene: TRBJ2-7
clone size: many
CDR3 length: 15
V gene: TRBV5-1
D gene: TRBD1
CDR3 protein: CASHLGPGGAAEQYF
CDR3 DNA: TGCGCCAGCCATCTCGGGCCAGGGGGCGCGGCCGAGCAGTACTTC

J gene: TRBJ2-5
clone size: many
CDR3 length: 17
V gene: TRBV3-1
D gene: NA
CDR3 protein: CASSQDLLGRSQETQYF
CDR3 DNA: TGTGCCAGCAGCCAAGACCTCCTAGGCAGATCTCAAGAGACCCAGTACTTC

J gene: TRBJ2-3
clone size: many
CDR3 length: 15
V gene: TRBV5-1
D gene: TRBD1
CDR3 protein: CASSFGTGGPDTQYF
CDR3 DNA: TGCGCCAGCAGCTTCGGGACAGGGGGCCCAGATACGCAGTATTTT

J gene: TRBJ2-7
clone size: many
CDR3 length: 15
V gene: TRBV20-1
D gene: TRBD1
CDR3 protein: CSARERTGIHYEQYF
CDR3 DNA: TGCAGTGCTAGAGAGAGGACAGGGATCCACTACGAGCAGTACTTC

J gene: TRBJ2-3
clone size: many
CDR3 length: 16
V gene: TRBV4-1
D gene: TRBD2
CDR3 protein: CASSQDPSGGADTQYF
CDR3 DNA: TGCGCCAGCAGCCAAGACCCCAGCGGGGGGGCAGATACGCAGTATTTT

J gene: TRBJ1-1
clone size: many
CDR3 length: 13
V gene: TRBV28
D gene: NA
CDR3 protein: CASRGSSNTEAFF
CDR3 DNA: TGTGCCAGCAGGGGCAGCTCGAACACTGAAGCTTTCTTT

J gene: TRBJ2-1
clone size: many
CDR3 length: 15
V gene: TRBV4-2
D gene: NA
CDR3 protein: CASSPPASSYNEQFF
CDR3 DNA: TGTGCCAGCAGCCCGCCTGCAAGCTCCTACAATGAGCAGTTCTTC

J gene: TRBJ2-7
clone size: many
CDR3 length: 15
V gene: TRBV20-1
D gene: TRBD2
CDR3 protein: CSARDVGRGGREQYF
CDR3 DNA: TGCAGTGCTAGAGATGTAGGACGGGGGGGACGAGAGCAGTACTTC

J gene: TRBJ2-1
clone size: many
CDR3 length: 15
V gene: TRBV10-1
D gene: TRBD2
CDR3 protein: CASASGGASSNEQFF
CDR3 DNA: TGCGCCAGCGCTAGCGGGGGGGCCAGTTCGAATGAGCAGTTCTTC

J gene: TRBJ1-4
clone size: NA
CDR3 length: 16
V gene: TRBV6-5
D gene: TRBD1
CDR3 protein: CASSLGPGQAHEKLFF
CDR3 DNA: TGTGCCAGCAGTTTAGGGCCGGGACAGGCTCATGAAAAACTGTTTTTT

J gene: TRBJ1-1
clone size: many
CDR3 length: 16
V gene: TRBV27
D gene: TRBD1
CDR3 protein: CASSRGQTFMNTEAFF
CDR3 DNA: TGTGCCAGCAGTAGGGGACAGACTTTTATGAACACTGAAGCTTTCTTT

J gene: TRBJ2-3
clone size: many
CDR3 length: 18
V gene: TRBV20-1
D gene: NA
CDR3 protein: CSANTRGPIVFSTDTQYF
CDR3 DNA: TGCAGTGCAAACACCCGGGGCCCCATAGTTTTTAGCACAGATACGCAGTATTTT

J gene: TRBJ1-5
clone size: NA
CDR3 length: 14
V gene: TRBV5-6
D gene: TRBD1
CDR3 protein: CASSPGTGVQPQNF
CDR3 DNA: TGTGCCAGCAGCCCTGGGACAGGGGTTCAGCCCCAGAATTTT

J gene: TRBJ1-4
clone size: many
CDR3 length: 13
V gene: TRBV15
D gene: NA
CDR3 protein: CATSRDPLSGLFF
CDR3 DNA: TGTGCCACCAGCAGAGATCCCCTATCGGGGCTGTTTTTT

J gene: TRBJ2-7
clone size: many
CDR3 length: 13
V gene: TRBV9
D gene: TRBD1
CDR3 protein: CASSAGTEYEQYF
CDR3 DNA: TGTGCCAGCAGCGCTGGGACAGAATACGAGCAGTACTTC

J gene: TRBJ2-5
clone size: NA
CDR3 length: 13
V gene: TRBV5-5
D gene: NA
CDR3 protein: CASSRDPGETQYF
CDR3 DNA: TGTGCCAGCAGCCGCGATCCGGGAGAGACCCAGTACTTC

J gene: TRBJ1-2
clone size: many
CDR3 length: 14
V gene: TRBV5-1
D gene: NA
CDR3 protein: CASSFTAEGYGYTF
CDR3 DNA: TGCGCCAGCAGTTTTACAGCGGAGGGCTATGGCTACACCTTC

J gene: TRBJ2-7
clone size: many
CDR3 length: 12
V gene: TRBV28
D gene: NA
CDR3 protein: CASSLRARDQYF
CDR3 DNA: TGTGCCAGCAGTTTAAGGGCCCGCGACCAGTACTTC

J gene: TRBJ1-1
clone size: NA
CDR3 length: 13
V gene: TRBV30
D gene: NA
CDR3 protein: CAWSVGMNTEAFF
CDR3 DNA: TGTGCCTGGAGTGTGGGCATGAACACTGAAGCTTTCTTT

J gene: TRBJ2-5
clone size: many
CDR3 length: 12
V gene: TRBV5-1
D gene: NA
CDR3 protein: CASSLDLETQYF
CDR3 DNA: TGCGCCAGCAGCTTGGACTTGGAGACCCAGTACTTC

J gene: TRBJ2-6
clone size: many
CDR3 length: 16
V gene: TRBV7-3
D gene: NA
CDR3 protein: CASSQGLISGANVLTF
CDR3 DNA: TGTGCCAGCAGCCAAGGACTGATCTCTGGGGCCAACGTCCTGACTTTC

J gene: TRBJ1-1
clone size: many
CDR3 length: 13
V gene: TRBV5-6
D gene: NA
CDR3 protein: CASHGQGNTEAFF
CDR3 DNA: TGTGCCAGCCACGGGCAGGGAAACACTGAAGCTTTCTTT

J gene: TRBJ1-2
clone size: NA
CDR3 length: 14
V gene: TRBV20-1
D gene: NA
CDR3 protein: CSARDRTVAYGYTF
CDR3 DNA: TGCAGTGCTAGAGATCGGACAGTCGCCTATGGCTACACCTTC

J gene: TRBJ1-6
clone size: many
CDR3 length: 14
V gene: TRBV6-1
D gene: NA
CDR3 protein: CASIPGTTNSPLNF
CDR3 DNA: TGTGCCAGCATTCCCGGGACGACGAATTCACCCCTCAACTTT

J gene: TRBJ2-5
clone size: medium-sized
CDR3 length: 14
V gene: TRBV20-1
D gene: TRBD2
CDR3 protein: CSASGEGPQETQYF
CDR3 DNA: TGCAGTGCTAGTGGGGAGGGGCCCCAAGAGACCCAGTACTTC

J gene: TRBJ1-1
clone size: many
CDR3 length: 15
V gene: TRBV19
D gene: TRBD1
CDR3 protein: CASSGFRTGGPEAFF
CDR3 DNA: TGTGCCAGTAGTGGTTTTAGGACAGGGGGACCAGAAGCTTTCTTT

J gene: TRBJ2-6
clone size: many
CDR3 length: 13
V gene: TRBV9
D gene: NA
CDR3 protein: CASSVAGANVLTF
CDR3 DNA: TGTGCCAGCAGCGTAGCCGGGGCCAACGTCCTGACTTTC

J gene: TRBJ1-2
clone size: few
CDR3 length: 13
V gene: TRBV3-1
D gene: NA
CDR3 protein: CASSQDLRAGYTF
CDR3 DNA: TGTGCCAGCAGCCAAGATCTGAGGGCTGGCTACACCTTC

J gene: TRBJ1-5
clone size: many
CDR3 length: 13
V gene: TRBV5-6
D gene: NA
CDR3 protein: CASSLSRGQPQHF
CDR3 DNA: TGTGCCAGCAGCTTGTCTCGGGGTCAGCCCCAGCATTTT

J gene: TRBJ2-7
clone size: many
CDR3 length: 15
V gene: TRBV2
D gene: NA
CDR3 protein: CASRRQTSASYEQYF
CDR3 DNA: TGTGCCAGCAGGAGACAGACCTCAGCGTCCTACGAGCAGTACTTC

J gene: TRBJ1-2
clone size: NA
CDR3 length: 17
V gene: TRBV6-1
D gene: NA
CDR3 protein: CASSEAEGARLNYGYTF
CDR3 DNA: TGTGCCAGCAGTGAAGCGGAAGGGGCCAGGCTCAACTATGGCTACACCTTC

J gene: TRBJ1-6
clone size: many
CDR3 length: 16
V gene: TRBV12-3/TRBV12-4
D gene: NA
CDR3 protein: CASSLSGAGLNSPLHF
CDR3 DNA: TGTGCCAGCAGTTTATCGGGGGCCGGGCTAAATTCACCCCTCCACTTT

J gene: TRBJ1-3
clone size: many
CDR3 length: 16
V gene: TRBV7-2
D gene: NA
CDR3 protein: CASSTRDRASGNTIYF
CDR3 DNA: TGTGCCAGCAGCACCCGGGACCGAGCCTCTGGAAACACCATATATTTT

J gene: TRBJ2-1
clone size: many
CDR3 length: 12
V gene: TRBV6-4
D gene: NA
CDR3 protein: CASSDGVSEQFF
CDR3 DNA: TGTGCCAGCAGTGACGGCGTTTCTGAGCAGTTCTTC

J gene: TRBJ1-6
clone size: many
CDR3 length: 17
V gene: TRBV4-1
D gene: NA
CDR3 protein: CASSRGRGFSYNSPLNF
CDR3 DNA: TGCGCCAGCAGCCGAGGGAGAGGTTTCTCCTATAATTCACCCCTCAACTTT

J gene: TRBJ1-1
clone size: many
CDR3 length: 12
V gene: TRBV20-1
D gene: TRBD1
CDR3 protein: CSARYRDSEAFF
CDR3 DNA: TGCAGTGCTAGATACCGGGACAGTGAAGCTTTCTTT

J gene: TRBJ2-7
clone size: few
CDR3 length: 15
V gene: TRBV20-1
D gene: TRBD2
CDR3 protein: CSAAPDQRGGHEQYF
CDR3 DNA: TGCAGTGCCGCCCCGGATCAGCGGGGGGGCCACGAGCAGTACTTC

J gene: TRBJ2-3
clone size: NA
CDR3 length: 15
V gene: TRBV7-7
D gene: NA
CDR3 protein: CASSLTGTSTDTQYF
CDR3 DNA: TGTGCCAGCAGCTTAACAGGGACTAGCACAGATACGCAGTATTTT